These T cell receptor beta chains were read from a single sample in a study of human T cells and chemical hapten exposure. TCRdb recomputed calls from the RACE reads with MiXCR, one row per CDR3 protein. The sample gives tens of thousands of distinct CDR3 sequences, over 10% of which show up once; 5.7% is in the top ten. This material consisted of whole blood, taken in connection with sensitization to the hapten diphenylcyclopropenone (DPC). The receptors derive from a woman between 45 and 65 years old with alopecia areata. Some clones in this sample may be carry-over from other donors' samples. The CDR3 runs from the conserved cysteine through the conserved F or W. D genes are given only for firm matches. Size is omitted from some rows. Given values are once, few, many or a class for expanded clones.

TRBJ2-7	TRBV6-5	few	-	CASSYQLEGTFYEQYF	TGTGCCAGCAGTTATCAACTCGAAGGGACCTTCTACGAGCAGTACTTC
TRBJ1-1	TRBV6-6	many	-	CASSYTRPRGGLRSYVAEAFF	TGTGCCAGCAGTTACACCAGGCCTAGGGGGGGGCTTCGTAGTTATGTGGCTGAAGCTTTCTTT
TRBJ2-2	TRBV20-1	many	-	CSANTGLANTGELFF	TGCAGTGCTAATACAGGCCTCGCGAACACCGGGGAGCTGTTTTTT
TRBJ1-2	TRBV6-2/TRBV6-3	-	TRBD1	CASRVGGLLDGYTF	TGTGCCAGCAGGGTAGGGGGCCTTCTGGATGGCTACACCTTC
TRBJ2-3	TRBV10-3	few	-	CAIQSGLEVDTQYF	TGTGCCATCCAAAGCGGACTCGAAGTAGATACGCAGTATTTT
TRBJ2-2	TRBV19	-	TRBD2	CASSMLAGGPGELFF	TGTGCCAGTAGTATGCTAGCGGGAGGGCCCGGGGAGCTGTTTTTT
TRBJ2-2	TRBV18	-	TRBD2	CASLAGVGTGELFF	TGTGCCAGCTTAGCGGGTGTCGGCACCGGGGAGCTGTTTTTT
TRBJ2-5	TRBV18	many	TRBD2	CASSPRTSGLVTQYF	TGTGCCAGCTCACCAAGGACTAGCGGACTGGTGACCCAGTACTTC
TRBJ1-1	TRBV12-2	-	-	CASRSRYRTFGSMNTEAFF	TGTGCAAGTCGCTCAAGATACCGGACCTTTGGATCCATGAACACTGAAGCTTTCTTT
TRBJ1-2	TRBV29-1	many	-	CSGTGLAGYGYTF	TGCAGCGGAACAGGGTTAGCCGGCTATGGCTACACCTTC
TRBJ1-5	TRBV3-1	-	-	CASSQPGPNQPQHF	TGTGCCAGCAGCCAACCGGGGCCAAATCAGCCCCAGCATTTT
TRBJ1-1	TRBV24-1	many	TRBD1	CATSDFVLTGTEGTEAFF	TGTGCCACCAGTGATTTTGTCTTGACAGGGACGGAGGGCACTGAAGCTTTCTTT
TRBJ1-5	TRBV7-2	many	-	CASSPSTLGMNSNQPQHF	TGTGCCAGCAGCCCCTCTACTCTGGGAATGAACAGCAATCAGCCCCAGCATTTT
TRBJ1-1	TRBV13	few	-	CASSPGTTEAFF	TGTGCCAGCAGCCCAGGGACCACTGAAGCTTTCTTT
TRBJ2-1	TRBV29-1	many	TRBD1	CSGKQGALYNEQFF	TGCAGCGGCAAACAGGGGGCGTTGTACAATGAGCAGTTCTTC
TRBJ2-2	TRBV28	many	TRBD2	CATRLAANTGELFF	TGTGCCACCCGACTAGCGGCGAACACCGGGGAGCTGTTTTTT
TRBJ2-1	TRBV12-3/TRBV12-4	many	TRBD2	CASSLSGSSYNEQFF	TGTGCCAGCTCACTTAGCGGGAGCTCCTACAATGAGCAGTTCTTC
TRBJ1-5	TRBV7-9	many	TRBD1	CASSLGDRGFNQPQHF	TGTGCCAGCAGCTTAGGAGACAGGGGTTTCAATCAGCCCCAGCATTTT
TRBJ2-5	TRBV20-1	-	-	CSARDIGSVHETQYF	TGCAGTGCTAGAGATATCGGCTCGGTCCACGAGACCCAGTACTTC
TRBJ2-7	TRBV3-1	few	-	CASSQDPGPREQYF	TGTGCCAGCAGCCAAGACCCAGGACCTAGGGAGCAGTACTTC
TRBJ1-3	TRBV20-1	many	TRBD1	CSAWDRGAGNTIYF	TGCAGTGCGTGGGACAGGGGAGCTGGAAACACCATATATTTT
TRBJ1-2	TRBV6-2/TRBV6-3	-	TRBD1	CASSYHRGNYGYTF	TGTGCCAGCAGTTACCACAGGGGGAACTATGGCTACACCTTC
TRBJ1-1	TRBV6-5	many	-	CASSYGRGAFF	TGTGCCAGCAGTTACGGTAGAGGGGCTTTCTTT
TRBJ2-3	TRBV7-3	many	-	CASSLGGSSDTQYF	TGTGCCAGCAGCTTAGGGGGGAGTTCGGATACGCAGTATTTT
TRBJ2-7	TRBV20-1	many	-	CSARSGSTYEQYF	TGCAGTGCTAGATCGGGATCGACCTACGAGCAGTACTTC
TRBJ1-1	TRBV11-2	-	-	CASSLALGGGGEAFF	TGTGCCAGCAGCTTAGCTCTCGGAGGGGGTGGTGAAGCTTTCTTT
TRBJ1-6	TRBV5-1	-	-	CASSLQGEDSPLHF	TGCGCCAGCAGCTTGCAGGGAGAAGATTCACCCCTCCACTTT
TRBJ2-7	TRBV27	many	TRBD1	CASSPTILIPGQGGSYEQYF	TGTGCCAGCAGTCCGACAATACTAATACCGGGACAGGGAGGCTCCTACGAGCAGTACTTC